This T cell receptor (beta chain) is drawn from a study of sequential checkpoint blockade in melanoma. Study-level information: First-line arms were nivolumab then ipilimumab, or the reverse, randomized 1:1. Maintenance nivolumab came after either treatment sequence.

Clones were read by immunoSEQ multiplex PCR, and TCRdb kept only the in-frame ones, dropping some. This sample has around 15,000 clones, with around 92% found just once. Sample treatment: randomized to nivolumab then ipilimumab (arm A) or the reverse (arm B). Patients had received no earlier DNA-damaging chemotherapy. Live CD3+CD8+ CD19− CD56− cells were sorted from PBMCs. Trimming took 4 bases from V and 5 from J; bases not matched to a gene: 4. CDR3 length: 15 residues. Germline values: CDR1 MNHEY, CDR2 SMNVEV (reference sequence). This clonotype was obtained from a human donor with melanoma. The chain recombines TRBV27 with TRBJ1-6, with 8 positions matching TRBD1. Sequencing used CD8+ T cells sorted from blood (inferred from file names), obtained from a patient given nivolumab and ipilimumab in sequence. In nucleotides, the CDR3 is TGTGCCAGCAGTTCCTGGACAGGGAATAATTCACCCCTCCACTTT. This encodes CASSSWTGNNSPLHF.